The clone carrying this TCR beta chain was seen just once. The antigen is unknown. The sample belongs to a study of shared clonotypes between healthy human individuals. Points from the study as a whole: Donor clonotype sharing was expected to depend on sequencing depth.

Assay execution proceeded at the deep level. The data were produced by immunoSEQ multiplex PCR, yet TCRdb's version contains in-frame clones alone and is incomplete. The data show a few million clones, 90% to 95% seen once. Germline CDR1 is GTSNPN and CDR2 is SVGIG (reference sequence). This CDR3 is built from 13 residues. Within Nashville, Tennessee resided all donors, each a Caucasian adult. The authors divided CD4+ cells into CD45RA+ naive and CD45RA-negative memory subsets. V and J are TRBV30 and TRBJ2-5; D is possibly TRBD1 or TRBD2 (5 bases each). The J call may be mistaken, given a closer DNA end match to TRBJ2-7. Sequenced material: naive CD4+ T cells sorted from blood. Subset: CD45RA+ positively selected. The origin of this receptor is a man between 18 and 29 years old in good health. The CDR3 region is CAWDGREIYEQYF. Here the CDR3 DNA reads TGTGCCTGGGACGGCAGGGAGATTTACGAGCAGTACTTC.